Shown below are 12 T cell receptor beta chains from a single sample sequenced in a study of T cell repertoires in cytomegalovirus infection. One entry per CDR3 protein results from TCRdb running MiXCR on the reads. The data contain 200,000 or so distinct CDR3 sequences, around two fifths of them singletons. The antigens of these receptors remain unknown. Source: CD8+ T cells from cultured PBMCs, taken from culture after CMV antigen stimulation. The origin of the receptors is a human donor in good health (CMV status not recorded). Some clones in this sample may be carry-over from other donors' samples.

The rearrangement links TRBV28 to TRBJ2-5; 9 bases match TRBD1. The germline gives CDR1 MDHEN, CDR2 SYDVKM. V dropped 6 bases and J dropped 2; count of bases not matched to a gene: 10. The CDR3 length is 16 residues. The CDR3 loop is CASSPSGTGSQETQYF. CDR3 coding DNA: TGTGCCAGCAGCCCTTCGGGGACAGGGTCACAAGAGACCCAGTACTTC.

The V gene is TRBV20-1, the J gene TRBJ2-5; 8 bases map to TRBD2. V shed 0 bases and J 5 bases; nucleotides not matched to a gene: 8. From germline, CDR1 is DFQATT and CDR2 SNEGSKA (reference sequence). CDR3 length equals 15 residues. CDR3 loop: CSARDGLERGETQYF. CDR3 bases: TGCAGTGCTAGAGATGGATTGGAGCGGGGGGAGACCCAGTACTTC.

J is TRBJ1-2 and V is TRBV7-2; D perhaps matches TRBD1 (6 bases). Trimming took 6 bases from V and 1 from J, leaving 15 bases between them. Germline CDR1 and CDR2: SGHTA and FQGNSA. CDR3 length: 15 residues. The CDR3 sequence: CASRLRTAINYGYTF. The DNA of the CDR3 is TGTGCCAGCAGGTTAAGGACAGCTATTAACTATGGCTACACCTTC.

This clonotype was seen a handful of times. This chain connects TRBV19 to TRBJ1-1; TRBD1 is a possible D gene (6 bases). Germline V gene lookup returns CDR1 LNHDA and CDR2 SQIVND (reference sequence). The CDR3 covers 14 residues. V was pared by 4 bases and J by 8 bases, with 17 bases between. The CDR3 sequence is CASSKGGQLKEAFF. The CDR3 nucleotides are TGTGCCAGTAGTAAAGGAGGACAGTTGAAAGAAGCTTTCTTT.

The chain couples TRBV30 to TRBJ1-1; D not resolved. The CDR3 totals 13 residues. CDR1 GTSNPN and CDR2 SVGIG come from the germline V gene (reference sequence). The V and J ends lost 0 bases and 6 bases respectively, with 11 bases between them. As DNA, the CDR3 is TGTGCCTGGAGTGTACTAAGGGCTTCTGAAGCTTTCTTT. Its translation is CAWSVLRASEAFF.

The chain joins TRBV20-1 to TRBJ2-7; a weak D match, TRBD1 (5 bases). The CDR3 contains 14 residues. Looked up from germline, CDR1 is DFQATT and CDR2 is SNEGSKA (reference sequence). V lost 3 bases and J lost 7, with 19 bases in between. Written as DNA, the CDR3 is TGCAGTGCTAGTCGGACACATCCTACGCTAGAGCAGTACTTC. Translated, it gives CSASRTHPTLEQYF.

The chain employs TRBV2 and TRBJ2-4; D unclear. Trimming removed 2 bases from V and 2 bases from J, with 10 bases in between. The CDR3 runs to 15 residues. CDR1 is SNHLY, CDR2 FYNNEI, per germline. DNA for the CDR3: TGTGCCAGCAGTGAATGGGTGACCCCCAAAAACATTCAGTACTTC. This codes for CASSEWVTPKNIQYF.

This clonotype has only a few counts. The V gene is TRBV10-3, the J gene TRBJ1-2, with 8 bases fitting TRBD1. V lost 4 bases and J lost 1; bases outside the gene matches: 5. The CDR3 loop spans 15 amino acids. Germline assignment: CDR1 ENHRY and CDR2 SYGVKD. The CDR3 sequence: CAISGDRRNNYGYTF. The CDR3 nucleotides are TGTGCCATCAGTGGGGACAGGCGGAATAACTATGGCTACACCTTC.

This clonotype appeared many times. The CDR3 is CASSATGTLNIATNEKLFF. In DNA form, the CDR3 reads TGTGCCAGCAGCGCCACCGGGACATTAAACATTGCAACTAATGAAAAACTGTTTTTT. V is TRBV7-8 and J is TRBJ1-4; perhaps TRBD1 as D (6 bases). V lost 5 bases and J 0 bases, leaving 22 bases between the germline ends. This CDR3 is built from 19 residues. The germline gives CDR1 SGHVS, CDR2 FQNEAQ.

In regard to this clonotype: One end of the junction varies from germline; a read error may be responsible. This chain links TRBV12-3 or TRBV12-4 with TRBJ2-7; D may be TRBD1 or TRBD2 (5 bases each). The CDR3 consists of 12 residues. The CDR3 here is CASSLWGNEPYF. In DNA, the CDR3 is TGTGCCAGCAGTTTATGGGGGAACGAGCCGTACTTC.

This clonotype was counted once. This sequence may be a read error, since a much larger clone differs from it by one base. The chain carries TRBV6-1 and TRBJ2-2, with a possible D match to TRBD1 (5 bases). This CDR3 region has 16 residues. Germline CDR1 and CDR2: MNHNS and SASEGT. CDR3 loop: CGSSSGARGPAGELFF. CDR3 DNA: TGTGGCAGCAGCTCTGGGGCACGTGGGCCGGCCGGGGAGCTGTTTTTT.

This clonotype occurred a few times. The chain has TRBV7-6 and TRBJ2-3; D tentatively reads TRBD1 or TRBD2 (5 bases each). Germline V gene sequence: CDR1 SGHVS, CDR2 FNYEAQ. This CDR3 comprises 15 residues. V was trimmed by 5 bases and J by 3 bases, leaving 15 bases between them. The CDR3 reads CASSDPGRVTDTQYF. In DNA form, the CDR3 reads TGTGCCAGCAGCGACCCGGGGCGGGTTACAGATACGCAGTATTTT.